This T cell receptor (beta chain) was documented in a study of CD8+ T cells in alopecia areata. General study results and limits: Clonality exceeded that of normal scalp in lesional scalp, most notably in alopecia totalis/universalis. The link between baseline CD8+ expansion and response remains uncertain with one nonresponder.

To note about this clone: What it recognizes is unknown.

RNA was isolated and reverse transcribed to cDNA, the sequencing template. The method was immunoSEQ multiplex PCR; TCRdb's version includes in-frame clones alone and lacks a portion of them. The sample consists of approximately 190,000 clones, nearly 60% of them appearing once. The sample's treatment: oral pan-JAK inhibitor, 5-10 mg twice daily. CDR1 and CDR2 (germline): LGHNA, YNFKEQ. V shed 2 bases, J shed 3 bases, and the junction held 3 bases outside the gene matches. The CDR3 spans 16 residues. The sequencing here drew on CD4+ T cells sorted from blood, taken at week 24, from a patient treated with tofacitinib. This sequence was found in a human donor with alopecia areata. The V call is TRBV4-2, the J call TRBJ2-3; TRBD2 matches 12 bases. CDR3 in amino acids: CASSQILAGGTDTQYF. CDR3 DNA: TGTGCCAGCAGCCAAATTCTAGCGGGGGGGACAGATACGCAGTATTTT.